The next 4 T cell receptor beta chains were all read from a single sample in a study of OX40 agonist ivuxolimab in advanced cancers. Assay used: immunoSEQ multiplex PCR; TCRdb lists only in-frame clones, some missing. The sample lists about 50,000 clones; 84% were seen once. Specimen: CD4+ or CD8+ T cells sorted from blood, collected in a trial of the OX40 agonist ivuxolimab. The origin of the receptors is an adult with an advanced solid tumor such as melanoma, head and neck, liver or kidney cancer.

V usage is TRBV19 and J usage is TRBJ2-3; D might be TRBD2 (6 bases). The germline V gene has CDR1 LNHDA and CDR2 SQIVND (reference sequence). Trimming stripped 10 bases from V and 3 bases from J, with 17 bases between. The CDR3 contains 14 residues. The CDR3 sequence: CATSGSGWTDTQYF. CDR3 sequence (DNA): TGTGCCACTTCCGGAAGCGGGTGGACAGATACGCAGTATTTT.

This rearrangement joins TRBV30 to TRBJ1-1, with TRBD1 as a possible D gene (5 bases). The CDR3 spans 16 residues. The V gene's germline CDR1 is GTSNPN and CDR2 SVGIG (reference sequence). Trimming shortened V by 5 bases and J by 0 bases, and 19 bases separated the two germline ends. CDR3 in amino acids: CAWGYALTGMNTEAFF. In DNA, the CDR3 is TGTGCCTGGGGCTATGCGCTAACAGGAATGAACACTGAAGCTTTCTTT.

This clone appeared a few times. This chain links TRBV19 with TRBJ1-1; unclear D gene. The germline gives CDR1 LNHDA, CDR2 SQIVND (reference sequence). The CDR3 contains 13 residues. The V and J ends lost 7 bases and 6 bases respectively, with 15 bases between them. The CDR3 DNA is TGTGCCAGTAACAGCCTCTCGGGGTCTGAAGCTTTCTTT. Translation: CASNSLSGSEAFF.

The J gene is TRBJ2-2, the V gene TRBV5-4; D possibly corresponds to TRBD2 (6 bases). The germline V and J ends were trimmed by 2 bases and 5 bases, with 10 bases remaining between them. The CDR3 has 14 amino acids. CDR1 is SGHNT, CDR2 YYREEE, per germline (reference sequence). As DNA, the CDR3 is TGTGCCAGCAGCTTAGCGGGTAGTACCGGGGAGCTGTTTTTT. Its protein product is CASSLAGSTGELFF.